Following are 3 T cell receptor beta chains from one sample sequenced in a study of blood T cell repertoires in COVID-19. Using immunoSEQ multiplex PCR, the repertoire was profiled, and TCRdb retains in-frame clones only, with some absent. This sample carries about 120,000 clones, roughly four fifths of them seen once, and the ten largest clones take roughly 12%. Sequencing used peripheral blood. The receptor source for this set is a human donor in a cohort sampled during active COVID-19.

Only one count was recorded for this clone. The V and J genes are TRBV15 and TRBJ1-3; D is undetermined. Germline CDR1 and CDR2: LNHNV and YYDKDF (reference sequence). The CDR3 covers 14 residues. Trimming left V 1 base short and J 0 bases short, with 4 bases between. CDR3 residues: CATSRGHSGNTIYF. In DNA form, the CDR3 reads TGTGCCACCAGCAGAGGGCACTCTGGAAACACCATATATTTT.

This clone was detected only a few times. The chain employs TRBV6-2 or TRBV6-3 and TRBJ1-5, with TRBD1 identical over 9 bases. V lost 5 bases and J lost 5; bases outside the gene matches: 4. Germline V gene data show CDR1 as MNHEY and CDR2 as SVGEGT. The length of the CDR3 is 14 residues. CDR3 amino acids: CASSHGTGYQPQHF. CDR3 nucleotides: TGTGCCAGCAGTCACGGGACAGGGTATCAGCCCCAGCATTTT.

Concerning this clone itself: The junction differs from germline at one of its ends, possibly a read error. The chain carries TRBV29-1 and TRBJ2-5, with 11 bases identical to TRBD2. CDR3 length: 15 residues. Germline CDR1 reads SQVTM; CDR2 reads ANQGSEA. CDR3 sequence reads: CSVGGTSGPREPQYF. The DNA of the CDR3 is TGCAGCGTTGGTGGGACTAGCGGACCAAGAGAGCCCCAGTACTTC.